This T cell receptor (beta chain) was sequenced in a study of liver allograft versus peripheral blood T cells. Study summary: T cell receptor repertoires in transplanted livers were compared with those in recipients' peripheral blood. Regarding the study as a whole: Reportedly, liver allograft T cell receptor repertoires differed from peripheral blood ones.

One entry per CDR3 protein results from TCRdb running MiXCR on the reads. The data contain 8,500 to 10,000 distinct CDR3 sequences, about 25% of them seen just once; the ten biggest clones take up about 7.7%. The CDR3 extends over 13 amino acids. Germline CDR1 DFQATT, CDR2 SNEGSKA (reference sequence). The J segment lost 8 bases and the V segment lost 6 bases, leaving 9 bases of the junction unmatched. Remarks on this clonotype: As yet, its antigen is unknown.

The clonotype comes from a human patient who had a liver transplant. The graft donor may have given rise to some T cells. V gene TRBV20-1 combines with J gene TRBJ2-1; 8 nucleotides agree with TRBD2. This CDR3 is CSATRVAGHEQFF. CDR3 nucleotide sequence: TGCAGTGCAACCCGAGTAGCGGGGCATGAGCAGTTCTTC.